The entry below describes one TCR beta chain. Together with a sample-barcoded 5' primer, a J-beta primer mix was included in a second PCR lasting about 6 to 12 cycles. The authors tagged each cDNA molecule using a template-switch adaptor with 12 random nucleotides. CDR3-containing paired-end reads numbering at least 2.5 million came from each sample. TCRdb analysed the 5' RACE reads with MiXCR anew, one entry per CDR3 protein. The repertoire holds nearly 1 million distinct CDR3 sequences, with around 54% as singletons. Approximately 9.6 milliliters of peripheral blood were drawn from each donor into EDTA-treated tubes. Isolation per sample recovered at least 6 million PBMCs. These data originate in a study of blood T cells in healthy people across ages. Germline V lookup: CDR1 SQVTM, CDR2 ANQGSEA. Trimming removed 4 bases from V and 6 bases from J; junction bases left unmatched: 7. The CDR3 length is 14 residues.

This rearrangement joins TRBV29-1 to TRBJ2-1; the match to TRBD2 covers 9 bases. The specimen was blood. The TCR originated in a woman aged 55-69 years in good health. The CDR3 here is CSVGVSGSSNEQFF. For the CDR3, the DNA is TGCAGCGTTGGAGTTAGCGGGAGCTCCAATGAGCAGTTCTTC.